The 8 T cell receptor beta chains reported below all come from one sample, sequenced in a study of blood T cell repertoires in COVID-19. Assay used: immunoSEQ multiplex PCR; TCRdb lists only in-frame clones, some missing. The profile shows a few hundred thousand clones, about 88% of them singletons. The sequenced sample was PBMCs or T cells enriched from blood (not recorded which). These receptors all come from a woman aged 55-69 years in a cohort exposed to, infected with or recovered from COVID-19 (not recorded which).

The V call is TRBV30, the J call TRBJ1-1, with D possibly matching TRBD1 (5 bases). Trimming stripped 3 bases from V and 2 bases from J, with 13 bases between. The CDR3 runs 14 residues. Germline CDR1 is GTSNPN and CDR2 is SVGIG (reference sequence). The CDR3 sequence is CAWSSRGRNTEAFF. The CDR3, as DNA: TGTGCCTGGAGCAGTAGGGGCCGAAACACTGAAGCTTTCTTT.

This chain links TRBV19 with TRBJ2-3; a weak D match, TRBD2 (5 bases). Trimming stripped 10 bases from V and 0 bases from J, with 11 bases between. The CDR3 spans 13 residues. The germline V gene encodes CDR1 LNHDA and CDR2 SQIVND (reference sequence). This chain's CDR3 is CATRVQSTDTQYF. The CDR3 region has the DNA TGTGCCACGCGGGTACAGAGCACAGATACGCAGTATTTT.

The DNA for the CDR3 is TGTGCCAGCAGGCCCCGCGGCCGGAACACCGGGGAGCTGTTTTTT. Translating it yields CASRPRGRNTGELFF. The V call is TRBV6-5, the J call TRBJ2-2; D call uncertain. The germline V gene has CDR1 MNHEY and CDR2 SVGAGI. The CDR3 contains 15 residues. Trimming left V 6 bases short and J 1 base short, with 12 bases between.

The genes are TRBV6-5 and TRBJ1-6; 10 bases align to TRBD1. Germline values: CDR1 MNHEY, CDR2 SVGAGI. With 6 bases clipped from V and 8 bases from J, the junction kept 4 bases outside the gene matches. The CDR3 length is 14 residues. The CDR3 protein is CASRPGQGYSPLHF. CDR3 coding DNA: TGTGCCAGCAGGCCGGGACAGGGGTATTCACCCCTCCACTTT.

J is TRBJ2-1 and V is TRBV23-1, with D perhaps matching TRBD1 (5 bases). TRBV23-1 is an ORF, with its function uncertain. The CDR3 totals 15 residues. V dropped 2 bases and J dropped 4 bases, with 12 bases sitting between them. CDR3 region: CASSQQGFSYNEQFF. The CDR3 DNA is TGCGCCAGCAGTCAACAGGGATTCTCTTACAATGAGCAGTTCTTC.

This clone was seen a handful of times. The chain carries TRBV29-1 and TRBJ2-1, with TRBD1 identical over 9 bases. Germline CDR1 SQVTM, CDR2 ANQGSEA. This CDR3 comprises 14 residues. The ends lost 3 bases at V and 7 bases at J; junction bases unmatched: 7. The chain's CDR3 is CSVDAGTGLNEQFF. CDR3 nucleotide sequence: TGCAGCGTTGACGCCGGGACAGGGTTGAATGAGCAGTTCTTC.

This chain connects TRBV19 to TRBJ2-1, with a possible D match to TRBD2 (5 bases). Looked up from germline, CDR1 is LNHDA and CDR2 is SQIVND (reference sequence). V lost 3 bases, J lost 8 bases, and 14 bases lay in between. The CDR3 runs to 14 residues. The CDR3 protein is CASSISLVSHEQFF. The DNA of the CDR3 is TGTGCCAGTAGTATCTCACTAGTTTCCCATGAGCAGTTCTTC.

A single count supports this clone. V and J are TRBV30 and TRBJ1-5; the match to TRBD1 covers 9 bases. The ends lost 4 bases at V and 1 base at J; junction bases unmatched: 5. The CDR3 consists of 15 residues. Germline CDR1 GTSNPN, CDR2 SVGIG (reference sequence). CDR3 loop: CAWKTQGASNQPQHF. The CDR3 DNA follows: TGTGCCTGGAAGACACAGGGGGCGAGCAATCAGCCCCAGCATTTT.